This is a list of T cell receptor beta chains from one sample in a study of Graves' ophthalmopathy and Graves' hyperthyroidism. Each CDR3 protein is one row after TCRdb ran MiXCR on the multiplex PCR reads. The table has more than 1,000,000 distinct CDR3 sequences, about 36% seen once. The sequenced material came from peripheral blood or thyroid tissue (not recorded which). The receptors come from an adult man with Graves' hyperthyroidism. CDR3s include the opening cysteine and the closing phenylalanine or tryptophan. D genes are given only for firm matches. The size of a clone is reported for some rows only, either as once, few or many, or as a class for expanded clones.

abundance: once
d_gene: .
j_gene: TRBJ2-7
v_gene: TRBV5-1
CDR3aa: CASSSNVDEQYF
CDR3nt: TGCGCCAGCAGCTCCAATGTCGACGAGCAGTACTTC

abundance: many
d_gene: .
j_gene: TRBJ1-5
v_gene: TRBV10-3
CDR3aa: CAISESVYNQPQHF
CDR3nt: TGTGCCATCAGTGAGTCTGTGTACAATCAGCCCCAGCATTTT

abundance: .
d_gene: .
j_gene: TRBJ2-3
v_gene: TRBV25-1
CDR3aa: CASSVLDTQYF
CDR3nt: TGTGCCAGCAGTGTACTGGATACGCAGTATTTT

abundance: .
d_gene: TRBD2
j_gene: TRBJ2-7
v_gene: TRBV5-4
CDR3aa: CASRLAGGRHEQYF
CDR3nt: TGTGCCAGCAGACTAGCGGGAGGTCGGCACGAGCAGTACTTC

abundance: few
d_gene: .
j_gene: TRBJ2-7
v_gene: TRBV7-8
CDR3aa: CASSRRRSSYEQYF
CDR3nt: TGTGCCAGCAGCCGACGGAGGAGCTCCTACGAGCAGTACTTC

abundance: .
d_gene: TRBD2
j_gene: TRBJ2-2
v_gene: TRBV11-2
CDR3aa: CASSQESSPAGTPGELFF
CDR3nt: TGCGCCAGCAGCCAAGAGTCATCTCCAGCGGGAACACCGGGGGAGCTGTTTTTT

abundance: many
d_gene: TRBD1
j_gene: TRBJ1-1
v_gene: TRBV19
CDR3aa: CASSALLQGLLAEAFF
CDR3nt: TGTGCCAGTAGTGCATTATTACAGGGGCTATTGGCTGAAGCTTTCTTT

abundance: many
d_gene: .
j_gene: TRBJ1-6
v_gene: TRBV9
CDR3aa: CASSVDGYQPLHF
CDR3nt: TGTGCCAGCAGCGTAGACGGTTATCAGCCCCTCCACTTT

abundance: many
d_gene: .
j_gene: TRBJ2-7
v_gene: TRBV29-1
CDR3aa: CSVEATGTPYEQYF
CDR3nt: TGCAGCGTTGAAGCCACCGGGACGCCCTACGAGCAGTACTTC

abundance: many
d_gene: TRBD2
j_gene: TRBJ2-5
v_gene: TRBV20-1
CDR3aa: CSARWEGRDETQYF
CDR3nt: TGCAGTGCTAGGTGGGAGGGCCGAGATGAGACCCAGTACTTC

abundance: .
d_gene: .
j_gene: TRBJ1-2
v_gene: TRBV7-2
CDR3aa: CASSLGQEDGYTF
CDR3nt: TGTGCCAGCAGCTTAGGGCAGGAGGATGGCTACACCTTC

abundance: .
d_gene: TRBD1
j_gene: TRBJ1-4
v_gene: TRBV14
CDR3aa: CASSPPGQEREKLFF
CDR3nt: TGTGCCAGCAGCCCGCCGGGACAGGAAAGGGAAAAACTGTTTTTT

abundance: .
d_gene: .
j_gene: TRBJ2-5
v_gene: TRBV2
CDR3aa: CASRDREGYF
CDR3nt: TGTGCCAGCAGAGACCGGGAAGGGTACTTC

abundance: .
d_gene: .
j_gene: TRBJ2-5
v_gene: TRBV7-7
CDR3aa: CASSLARGGPQETQYF
CDR3nt: TGTGCCAGCAGCTTAGCGAGGGGGGGCCCTCAAGAGACCCAGTACTTC

abundance: .
d_gene: .
j_gene: TRBJ1-1
v_gene: TRBV25-1
CDR3aa: CASSDGNGGEAFF
CDR3nt: TGTGCCAGCAGTGATGGGAATGGTGGTGAAGCTTTCTTT

abundance: many
d_gene: TRBD1
j_gene: TRBJ2-7
v_gene: TRBV29-1
CDR3aa: CSVAGTGNTYEQYF
CDR3nt: TGCAGCGTTGCAGGGACAGGGAACACCTACGAGCAGTACTTC

abundance: .
d_gene: TRBD2
j_gene: TRBJ2-7
v_gene: TRBV20-1
CDR3aa: CSAPGTSGNEQYF
CDR3nt: TGCAGTGCTCCCGGGACTAGCGGGAACGAGCAGTACTTC

abundance: .
d_gene: .
j_gene: TRBJ1-2
v_gene: TRBV10-3
CDR3aa: CAIGESRRGYTF
CDR3nt: TGTGCCATCGGAGAGAGCCGGCGGGGCTACACCTTC

abundance: many
d_gene: .
j_gene: TRBJ1-3
v_gene: TRBV25-1
CDR3aa: CASSERGNTIYF
CDR3nt: TGTGCCAGCAGTGAACGGGGAAACACCATATATTTT

abundance: .
d_gene: TRBD2
j_gene: TRBJ2-5
v_gene: TRBV5-5
CDR3aa: CASSQGGGAETQYF
CDR3nt: TGTGCCAGCAGCCAGGGCGGGGGGGCCGAGACCCAGTACTTC

abundance: .
d_gene: .
j_gene: TRBJ1-1
v_gene: TRBV2
CDR3aa: CACSARTPGEGTEAFF
CDR3nt: .

abundance: many
d_gene: TRBD1
j_gene: TRBJ1-2
v_gene: TRBV10-3
CDR3aa: CATTGQGSYGYTF
CDR3nt: TGTGCCACCACGGGACAGGGGAGCTATGGCTACACCTTC

abundance: few
d_gene: .
j_gene: TRBJ2-5
v_gene: TRBV7-2
CDR3aa: CAWRERDSGETQYF
CDR3nt: TGTGCCTGGAGGGAAAGGGACAGTGGAGAGACCCAGTACTTC

abundance: many
d_gene: .
j_gene: TRBJ2-7
v_gene: TRBV12-3/TRBV12-4
CDR3aa: CASNVGNNYEQYF
CDR3nt: TGTGCCAGCAACGTGGGCAACAACTACGAGCAGTACTTC

abundance: .
d_gene: TRBD1
j_gene: TRBJ1-6
v_gene: TRBV10-3
CDR3aa: CAVGQGDNSPLHF
CDR3nt: TGTGCCGTCGGACAGGGTGATAATTCACCCCTCCACTTT

abundance: few
d_gene: TRBD2
j_gene: TRBJ2-7
v_gene: TRBV14
CDR3aa: CASSQTGTSVSYEQYF
CDR3nt: TGTGCCAGCAGCCAAACCGGGACTAGCGTCTCCTACGAGCAGTACTTC

abundance: many
d_gene: TRBD1
j_gene: TRBJ1-1
v_gene: TRBV24-1
CDR3aa: CATSDSGQGRSAFF
CDR3nt: TGTGCCACCAGTGATTCCGGACAGGGAAGGTCAGCTTTCTTT

abundance: .
d_gene: TRBD1
j_gene: TRBJ1-4
v_gene: TRBV7-2
CDR3aa: CASSLETGVSTNEKLFF
CDR3nt: TGTGCCAGCAGCTTAGAAACAGGGGTTTCGACTAATGAAAAACTGTTTTTT

abundance: .
d_gene: TRBD2
j_gene: TRBJ2-2
v_gene: TRBV12-3/TRBV12-4
CDR3aa: CASGSAGGPPGELFF
CDR3nt: TGTGCCAGCGGCAGCGCGGGAGGGCCGCCCGGGGAGCTGTTTTTT

abundance: few
d_gene: TRBD1
j_gene: TRBJ1-5
v_gene: TRBV2
CDR3aa: CASGDRGRNQPQHF
CDR3nt: TGTGCCAGCGGCGACAGGGGGAGGAATCAGCCCCAGCATTTT

abundance: .
d_gene: .
j_gene: TRBJ2-7
v_gene: TRBV6-5
CDR3aa: CASSYDWSSYEQYF
CDR3nt: TGTGCCAGCAGTTACGACTGGAGCTCCTACGAGCAGTACTTC